Listed here are 3 T cell receptor beta chains from one sample, sequenced in a study of regulatory T cells in long-lasting Graves disease. CDR3 regions were amplified by Arm-PCR using iRepertoire HTBI primers to build TCR beta libraries. Each CDR3 protein is one row after TCRdb ran MiXCR on the multiplex PCR reads. The table has about 540,000 distinct CDR3 sequences, roughly 14% seen once; the top ten hold roughly 10%. The time point here: newly diagnosed GD, antithyroid drugs for less than 3 months. There was RNA extracted from PBMCs, and the TCR library was made from it. These data were also reused for a study on T cells in Graves' hyperthyroidism and ophthalmopathy.

Material: peripheral blood mononuclear cells (PBMCs), obtained at new diagnosis, from a patient treated with antithyroid drugs. The receptor set was obtained from a young man with Graves disease.

The V and J genes are TRBV7-9 and TRBJ2-1, with unresolved D. The V gene's germline CDR1 is SEHNR and CDR2 FQNEAQ (reference sequence). The CDR3 totals 13 residues. With 4 bases removed from V and 9 bases from J, the gap between germline ends came to 13 bases. The DNA for the CDR3 is TGTGCCAGCAGCTCGTCTACGTCGGCTGAGCAGTTCTTC. Protein product: CASSSSTSAEQFF. The complete variable domain, with remaining parts taken from reference TRBV7-9 and TRBJ2-1, reads DTGVSQNPRHKITKRGQNVTFRCDPISEHNRLYWYRQTLGQGPEFLTYFQNEAQLEKSRLLSDRFSAERPKGSFSTLEIQRTEQGDSAMYLCASSSSTSAEQFFGPGTRLTVL.

This clonotype was detected many times. The rearrangement uses TRBV5-4 and TRBJ2-4; D not certain. The ends were cut back, 4 bases at V and 6 bases at J, with 17 bases in the middle. The V gene's germline CDR1 is SGHNT and CDR2 YYREEE (reference sequence). The CDR3 is 15 amino acids. The CDR3 DNA reads TGTGCCAGCAGCGCCGCCGGACGGCGACTAAACATTCAGTACTTC. Protein product: CASSAAGRRLNIQYF.

This clonotype was seen repeatedly, ten times or more. The chain carries TRBV30 and TRBJ2-2; a possible D gene is TRBD1 (6 bases). Trimming took off 6 bases at V and 1 base at J, with 9 bases between the two ends. Germline loops: CDR1 GTSNPN, CDR2 SVGIG (reference sequence). The CDR3 length is 13 residues. The CDR3 region is CACSGQNTGELFF. In DNA form, the CDR3 reads TGTGCCTGCTCGGGACAGAACACCGGGGAGCTGTTTTTT.